The 27 T cell receptor beta chains given below trace back to one sample, sequenced in a study of Graves' ophthalmopathy and Graves' hyperthyroidism. As the template, RNA transcripts were used to amplify TCR beta CDR3 regions. First-round RT-PCR with HTBI primers preceded a second-round multiplex PCR. TCRdb reprocessed the multiplex PCR reads via MiXCR and lists one record per CDR3 protein. Of about 400,000 distinct CDR3 sequences in the sample, about 16% are singletons; the top ten hold 1.6%. The sequencing sample was made of peripheral blood. Every receptor here comes from a woman between 18 and 30 years old with Graves' ophthalmopathy.

This clonotype occurred many times. V gene TRBV6-5 combines with J gene TRBJ1-1; TRBD1 might be the D (5 bases). The V gene's germline CDR1 is MNHEY and CDR2 SVGAGI. V shed 6 bases and J shed 2 bases, with 13 bases lying between them. There are 14 residues in the CDR3. The CDR3 spells CASRMDTLNTEAFF. CDR3 in DNA: TGTGCCAGCAGAATGGACACCCTAAACACTGAAGCTTTCTTT.

There are many counts of this clonotype. The chain carries TRBV7-9 and TRBJ2-7; tentatively, D is TRBD2 (5 bases). This CDR3 spans 12 amino acids. CDR1 SEHNR and CDR2 FQNEAQ come from the germline V gene (reference sequence). Trimming removed 5 bases at V and 4 bases at J, with 9 bases between. The CDR3 loop reads CASSQRAYEQYF. The CDR3 coding sequence is TGTGCCAGCAGCCAGAGGGCTTACGAGCAGTACTTC.

This clonotype appeared many times. The chain has TRBV19 and TRBJ2-7; possibly TRBD1 or TRBD2 for D (5 bases each). Germline lookup yields CDR1 LNHDA and CDR2 SQIVND (reference sequence). CDR3 size: 15 residues. V lost 3 bases, J lost 2 bases, and 14 bases lay in between. The CDR3, as DNA: TGTGCCAGTAGTATCCGGTACGGGGACCCCTACGAGCAGTACTTC. This encodes CASSIRYGDPYEQYF.

This clonotype was recorded many times. The chain links TRBV6-1 to TRBJ1-2; D remains unclear. In germline, CDR1 is MNHNS, CDR2 SASEGT. The CDR3 is 10 amino acids. Trimming took 10 bases from V and 4 from J, leaving 7 bases between them. The CDR3 loop is CATSSYGYTF. The CDR3 DNA follows: TGTGCCACCTCATCCTATGGCTACACCTTC.

In this sample, this clonotype turned up many times. The chain has TRBV7-9 and TRBJ2-4; tentative D call: TRBD1 (6 bases). The V gene's germline CDR1 is SEHNR and CDR2 FQNEAQ (reference sequence). The CDR3 is 16 residues long. V was shortened by 3 bases and J by 1 base, with 13 bases between the two germline ends. The CDR3 spells CASSLGARGAKNIQYF. CDR3 sequence (DNA): TGTGCCAGCAGCTTGGGGGCGAGAGGGGCCAAAAACATTCAGTACTTC.

Details on this clonotype: A read error may be the cause here, since a much bigger clone is one base away. V and J are TRBV3-1 and TRBJ1-5; a weak D match, TRBD1 (5 bases). The V end was cut by 4 bases, the J end by 9 bases, with 19 bases between. Per germline, CDR1 LGHDT and CDR2 YNNKEL (reference sequence). CDR3 size: 15 residues. The CDR3 reads CASSRDRSLGLPQHF. CDR3 coding DNA: TGTGCCAGCAGCCGGGACCGCTCCCTCGGTTTGCCCCAGCATTTT.

This clonotype was detected only a few times. The J gene is TRBJ2-7, the V gene TRBV20-1; D may be TRBD1 or TRBD2 (5 bases each). The V gene lost 3 bases and the J gene lost 4 bases, with 10 bases spanning the gap. The germline V gene has CDR1 DFQATT and CDR2 SNEGSKA (reference sequence). The CDR3 sequence is 12 residues long. The CDR3 reads CSARGVWYEQYF. The CDR3 coding sequence is TGCAGTGCTAGGGGGGTTTGGTACGAGCAGTACTTC.

This clonotype was observed many times. The V gene is TRBV7-9, the J gene TRBJ2-7; TRBD1 matches at 8 bases. The trim removed 4 bases at V and 4 bases at J, leaving 9 bases unmatched. The V gene's germline CDR1 is SEHNR and CDR2 FQNEAQ (reference sequence). This CDR3 is 15 amino acids long. The CDR3 is CASSSTGQVGYEQYF. In DNA form, the CDR3 reads TGTGCCAGCAGCTCGACGGGACAGGTCGGTTACGAGCAGTACTTC.

This clonotype was counted many times. The chain joins TRBV20-1 to TRBJ2-3, with 7 bases lining up with TRBD1. This CDR3 spans 16 amino acids. Trimming at V came to 3 bases and at J to 0 bases, leaving 9 bases not matched to a gene. CDR1 and CDR2 from the germline V gene are DFQATT and SNEGSKA (reference sequence). The CDR3, as DNA: TGCAGTGCTAGGAGTCGGACAGGTTCTAGCACAGATACGCAGTATTTT. Protein: CSARSRTGSSTDTQYF.

This clonotype was counted ten times or more. V gene TRBV28 combines with J gene TRBJ1-1, with unresolved D. The V end lost 4 bases, the J end lost 0 bases, and 12 bases lay between the germline ends. CDR1 is MDHEN, CDR2 SYDVKM, per germline. CDR3 length: 15 amino acids. CDR3 bases: TGTGCCAGCAGTTCCGAGGGAGTTATGAACACTGAAGCTTTCTTT. Translating gives CASSSEGVMNTEAFF.

V is TRBV15 and J is TRBJ2-6; the D is unclear. Germline CDR1 and CDR2: LNHNV and YYDKDF (reference sequence). The V end lost 0 bases, the J end lost 1 base, and 4 bases lay between the germline ends. This CDR3 spans 15 amino acids. In nucleotides, the CDR3 is TGTGCCACCAGCAGAGAGCATTCTGGGGCCAACGTCCTGACTTTC. Translating gives CATSREHSGANVLTF.

This clonotype has just a few counts. The chain links TRBV7-8 to TRBJ1-5; the D is unclear. The CDR3 loop spans 16 amino acids. V lost 3 bases and J 3 bases, leaving 15 bases between the germline ends. Germline CDR1 SGHVS, CDR2 FQNEAQ. This CDR3 reads CASSFFTAPFNQPQHF. CDR3 bases: TGTGCCAGCAGCTTTTTCACTGCTCCTTTCAATCAGCCCCAGCATTTT.

This clonotype was seen at least ten times. The chain couples TRBV11-2 to TRBJ1-6; no definite D call. The V and J ends lost 5 bases and 10 bases respectively, with 12 bases between them. Germline lookup yields CDR1 SGHAT and CDR2 FQNNGV. The CDR3 is made up of 13 amino acids. The CDR3 here is CASSLNMGSPLHF. CDR3 coding DNA: TGTGCCAGCAGCCTTAATATGGGATCACCCCTCCACTTT.

This rearrangement joins TRBV11-2 to TRBJ2-7; 10 positions match TRBD2. Germline CDR1 SGHAT, CDR2 FQNNGV. J was trimmed by 6 bases and V by 1 base; bases with no gene match: 12. The CDR3 is 17 amino acids. CDR3 nucleotide sequence: TGTGCCAGCAGCTTAGTGGGTGACGGGACTAGCGCTCCCGAGCAGTACTTC. This encodes CASSLVGDGTSAPEQYF. The whole variable domain, remainder taken from reference TRBV11-2 and TRBJ2-7, is EAGVAQSPRYKIIEKRQSVAFWCNPISGHATLYWYQQILGQGPKLLIQFQNNGVVDDSQLPKDRFSAERLKGVDSTLKIQPAKLEDSAVYLCASSLVGDGTSAPEQYFGPGTRLTVT.

This chain uses TRBV30 with TRBJ2-7, with D possibly TRBD2 on 5 matching bases. The CDR3 totals 11 residues. Germline CDR1 is GTSNPN and CDR2 is SVGIG (reference sequence). Deletions cut 5 bases from V and 6 bases from J, with 11 bases between. Here the CDR3 reads CAWGRRREQYF. The CDR3 nucleotides are TGTGCCTGGGGGAGACGTCGCGAGCAGTACTTC. Variable domain in full (rest from reference TRBV30 and TRBJ2-7): SQTIHQWPATLVQPVGSPLSLECTVEGTSNPNLYWYRQAAGRGLQLLFYSVGIGQISSEVPQNLSASRPQDRQFILSSKKLLLSDSGFYLCAWGRRREQYFGPGTRLTVT.

This clonotype was observed a handful of times. Given a much more abundant clone one base away, this may be a read error. V and J are TRBV7-2 and TRBJ2-7; D might be TRBD1 or TRBD2, each matching 5 bases. Per the germline V gene, CDR1 is SGHTA and CDR2 is FQGNSA. The CDR3 is 13 amino acids. The CDR3 DNA reads as TGTGTCAGTTCTCGGGGCCTATCCTACGAGCAGTACTTC. Protein sequence: CVSSRGLSYEQYF.

At least ten counts were recorded for this clonotype. This chain links TRBV4-3 with TRBJ1-1; D is uncertain. V was shortened by 2 bases and J by 4 bases, with 20 bases between the two germline ends. CDR3 length: 17 residues. Per the germline V gene, CDR1 is LGHNA and CDR2 is YSLEER. Here the CDR3 reads CASSQLETILSRTEAFF. CDR3 bases: TGCGCCAGCAGCCAACTAGAGACGATCCTCTCACGCACTGAAGCTTTCTTT.

This clonotype was observed a handful of times. The genes are TRBV7-2 and TRBJ2-5, with TRBD1 matching 10 bases. The CDR3 consists of 15 residues. The J segment lost 5 bases and the V segment lost 3 bases, leaving 6 bases of the junction unmatched. Germline CDR1 SGHTA, CDR2 FQGNSA. In nucleotides, the CDR3 is TGTGCCAGCAGCTTGGGACAGGGGATCGGGGAGACCCAGTACTTC. Translation gives CASSLGQGIGETQYF.

This clonotype was recorded many times. V gene TRBV2 combines with J gene TRBJ2-5; 7 nucleotides agree with TRBD2. The CDR3 has 14 residues. Germline lookup yields CDR1 SNHLY and CDR2 FYNNEI. J was trimmed by 3 bases and V by 8 bases; bases with no gene match: 9. The DNA for the CDR3 is TGTGCCAGCCCGAAAGCGGGGATTGAAGAGACCCAGTACTTC. Amino acid sequence: CASPKAGIEETQYF. The whole variable domain, remainder taken from reference TRBV2 and TRBJ2-5, is EPEVTQTPSHQVTQMGQEVILRCVPISNHLYFYWYRQILGQKVEFLVSFYNNEISEKSEIFDDQFSVERPDGSNFTLKIRSTKLEDSAMYFCASPKAGIEETQYFGPGTRLLVL.

This chain uses TRBV12-3 or TRBV12-4 with TRBJ2-5; possible D gene TRBD2, 5 bases. The CDR3 has 16 residues. Trimming took off 5 bases at V and 1 base at J, with 17 bases between the two ends. CDR3 coding DNA: TGTGCCAGCAGTCCCCCAACCGGAGGCCGCCAAGAGACCCAGTACTTC. Amino acid sequence: CASSPPTGGRQETQYF.

This clonotype was picked up many times. J is TRBJ1-5 and V is TRBV20-1; no definite D call. The CDR3 is 13 amino acids. Between the trimmed V and J ends, which lost 3 bases and 1 base, there was a span of 7 bases. CDR1 is DFQATT and CDR2 is SNEGSKA in the germline V gene (reference sequence). The CDR3 region is CSASGPSNQPQHF. The CDR3 DNA sequence: TGCAGTGCTAGCGGCCCCAGCAATCAGCCCCAGCATTTT.

This clonotype has a count of ten or more. The chain is built from TRBV7-2 and TRBJ2-7; D might be TRBD2 (5 bases). The CDR3 is made up of 14 amino acids. Trimming shortened V by 1 base and J by 3 bases, and 10 bases separated the two germline ends. Germline V lookup: CDR1 SGHTA, CDR2 FQGNSA. CDR3 DNA: TGTGCCAGCAGCTTAGTAGGACGGGACTACGAGCAGTACTTC. The encoded protein is CASSLVGRDYEQYF.

This clonotype was counted at least ten times. V usage is TRBV20-1 and J usage is TRBJ1-6, with 9 bases aligning to TRBD1. This CDR3 has 16 residues. The V gene end was trimmed by 1 base and the J gene end by 10 bases; junction bases not matched to a gene: 11. CDR1 DFQATT and CDR2 SNEGSKA come from the germline V gene (reference sequence). As DNA, the CDR3 is TGCAGTGCTAGAGTCACTAACAGGGGGCGCGACTCACCCCTCCACTTT. Translated, it gives CSARVTNRGRDSPLHF.

This clonotype came up many times. This chain uses TRBV6-5 with TRBJ2-5; tentatively, D is TRBD1 (5 bases). Germline CDR1 MNHEY, CDR2 SVGAGI. This CDR3 region has 17 residues. Trimming shortened V by 2 bases and J by 7 bases, and 23 bases separated the two germline ends. The CDR3 is CASSYGFGRDPRGTQYF. The CDR3 DNA reads as TGTGCCAGCAGTTACGGGTTCGGAAGGGATCCTAGGGGGACCCAGTACTTC.

This clonotype was recorded many times. The chain carries TRBV6-5 and TRBJ1-1; D unresolved. Deletions cut 4 bases from V and 2 bases from J, with 8 bases between. This CDR3 has 13 residues. The germline gives CDR1 MNHEY, CDR2 SVGAGI. Here the CDR3 DNA reads TGTGCCAGCAGTTGGACGGTAAACACTGAAGCTTTCTTT. This codes for CASSWTVNTEAFF.

The sample holds many counts of this clonotype. The V gene is TRBV20-1, the J gene TRBJ2-4, with 8 positions matching TRBD1. This CDR3 spans 14 amino acids. Germline loops: CDR1 DFQATT, CDR2 SNEGSKA (reference sequence). Losses at the gene ends were 3 bases for V and 7 bases for J; bases not matched to a gene: 8. The CDR3 here is CSARMTGAWNIQYF. The CDR3 nucleotides read TGCAGTGCTAGGATGACAGGGGCCTGGAACATTCAGTACTTC.

This clonotype was seen more than once but under ten times. The rearrangement joins TRBV10-1 to TRBJ2-4; possible D gene TRBD2, 5 bases. Looked up from germline, CDR1 is WNHNN and CDR2 is SYGVQD (reference sequence). V lost 2 bases and J 9 bases, leaving 11 bases between the germline ends. The CDR3 runs to 13 residues. The CDR3 DNA reads TGCGCCAGCAGTGAGAGAGGGAAGGGCATTCAGTACTTC. Translating gives CASSERGKGIQYF.